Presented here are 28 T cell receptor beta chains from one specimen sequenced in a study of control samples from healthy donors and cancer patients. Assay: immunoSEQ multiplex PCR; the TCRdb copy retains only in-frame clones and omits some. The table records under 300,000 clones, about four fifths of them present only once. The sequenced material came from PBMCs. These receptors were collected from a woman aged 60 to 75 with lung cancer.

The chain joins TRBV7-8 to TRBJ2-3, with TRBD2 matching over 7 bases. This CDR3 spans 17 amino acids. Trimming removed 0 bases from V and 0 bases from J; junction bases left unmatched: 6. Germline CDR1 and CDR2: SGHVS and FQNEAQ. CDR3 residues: CASSLAIGSGSTDTQYF. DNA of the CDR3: TGTGCCAGCAGCTTAGCGATAGGTAGCGGGAGCACAGATACGCAGTATTTT.

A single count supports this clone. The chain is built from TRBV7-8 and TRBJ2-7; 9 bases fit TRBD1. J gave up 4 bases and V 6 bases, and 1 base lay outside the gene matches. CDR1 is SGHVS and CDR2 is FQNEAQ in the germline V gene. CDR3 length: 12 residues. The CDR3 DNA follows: TGTGCCAGCAGGGGGACAGGGTACGAGCAGTACTTC. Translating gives CASRGTGYEQYF.

The CDR3 region has the DNA TGTGCCAGCAGCTTAGCGGCGATATATGAGCAGTTCTTC. Translated: CASSLAAIYEQFF. The chain employs TRBV11-2 and TRBJ2-1; D remains unclear. V was cut by 1 base and J by 8 bases, with 9 bases left in between. CDR3 length equals 13 residues. From germline, CDR1 is SGHAT and CDR2 FQNNGV.

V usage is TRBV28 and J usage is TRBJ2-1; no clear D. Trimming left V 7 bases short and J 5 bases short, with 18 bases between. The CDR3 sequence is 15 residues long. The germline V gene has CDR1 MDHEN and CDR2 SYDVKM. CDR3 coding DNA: TGTGCCAGCACTACCGCGGCTGCAGGACACAATGAGCAGTTCTTC. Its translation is CASTTAAAGHNEQFF.

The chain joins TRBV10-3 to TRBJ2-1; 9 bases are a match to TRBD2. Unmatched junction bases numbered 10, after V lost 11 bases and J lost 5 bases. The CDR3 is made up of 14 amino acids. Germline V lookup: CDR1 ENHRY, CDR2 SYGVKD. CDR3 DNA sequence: TGTGCCGGGAAGAAAGCGGGAGGTGACAATGAGCAGTTCTTC. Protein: CAGKKAGGDNEQFF.

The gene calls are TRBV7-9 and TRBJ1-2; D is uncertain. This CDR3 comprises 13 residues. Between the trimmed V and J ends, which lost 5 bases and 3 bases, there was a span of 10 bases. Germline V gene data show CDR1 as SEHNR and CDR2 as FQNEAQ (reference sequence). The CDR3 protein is CASSPERYYGYTF. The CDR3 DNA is TGTGCCAGCAGCCCGGAGCGGTACTATGGCTACACCTTC.

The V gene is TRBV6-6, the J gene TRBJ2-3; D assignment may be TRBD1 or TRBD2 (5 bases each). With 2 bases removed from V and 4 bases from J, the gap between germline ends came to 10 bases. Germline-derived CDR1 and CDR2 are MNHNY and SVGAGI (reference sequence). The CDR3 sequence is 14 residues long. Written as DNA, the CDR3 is TGTGCCAGCAGTTACCGAGGGGATGCAGATACGCAGTATTTT. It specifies CASSYRGDADTQYF.

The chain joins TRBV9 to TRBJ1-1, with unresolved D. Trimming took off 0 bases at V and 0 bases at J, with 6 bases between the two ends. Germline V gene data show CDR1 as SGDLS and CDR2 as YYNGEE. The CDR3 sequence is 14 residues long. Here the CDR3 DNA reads TGTGCCAGCAGCGTAGCGGCCGTGAACACTGAAGCTTTCTTT. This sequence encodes CASSVAAVNTEAFF.

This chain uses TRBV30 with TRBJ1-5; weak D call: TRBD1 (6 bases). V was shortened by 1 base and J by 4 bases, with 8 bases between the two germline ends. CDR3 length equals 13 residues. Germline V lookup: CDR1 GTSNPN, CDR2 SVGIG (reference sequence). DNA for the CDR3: TGTGCCTGGAGTGGGGACACTAATCAGCCCCAGCATTTT. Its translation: CAWSGDTNQPQHF.

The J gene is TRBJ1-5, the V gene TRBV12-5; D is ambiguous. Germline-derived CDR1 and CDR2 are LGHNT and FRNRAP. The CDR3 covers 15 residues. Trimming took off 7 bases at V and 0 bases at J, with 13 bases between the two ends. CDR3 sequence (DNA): TGTGCTAGTGTTCCGGACGGACTTAGCAATCAGCCCCAGCATTTT. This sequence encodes CASVPDGLSNQPQHF.

The CDR3 reads CASSIDGTEYSNQPQHF. For the CDR3, the DNA is TGTGCCAGTAGTATAGATGGGACAGAGTATAGCAATCAGCCCCAGCATTTT. The chain has TRBV19 and TRBJ1-5; 7 nucleotides align to TRBD1. V trimming: 0 bases; J trimming: 0 bases; junction bases outside the gene matches: 5. CDR1 and CDR2 (germline): LNHDA, SQIVND (reference sequence). The CDR3 loop spans 17 amino acids.

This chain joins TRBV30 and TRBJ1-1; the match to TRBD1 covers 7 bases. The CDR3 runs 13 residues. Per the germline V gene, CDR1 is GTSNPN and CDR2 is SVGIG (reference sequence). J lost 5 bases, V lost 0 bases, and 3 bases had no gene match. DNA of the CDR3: TGTGCCTGGAGTGTATTCAGGGGGACTGAAGCTTTCTTT. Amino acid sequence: CAWSVFRGTEAFF.

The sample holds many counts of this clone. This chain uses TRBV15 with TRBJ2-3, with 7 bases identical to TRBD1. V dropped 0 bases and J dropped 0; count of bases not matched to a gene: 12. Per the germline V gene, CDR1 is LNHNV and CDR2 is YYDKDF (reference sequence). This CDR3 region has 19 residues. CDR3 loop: CATSRDTWTGFPSTDTQYF. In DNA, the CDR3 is TGTGCCACCAGCAGAGACACATGGACAGGATTTCCTAGCACAGATACGCAGTATTTT. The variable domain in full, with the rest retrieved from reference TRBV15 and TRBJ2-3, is DAMVIQNPRYQVTQFGKPVTLSCSQTLNHNVMYWYQQKSSQAPKLLFHYYDKDFNNEADTPDNFQSRRPNTSFCFLDIRSPGLGDTAMYLCATSRDTWTGFPSTDTQYFGPGTRLTVL.

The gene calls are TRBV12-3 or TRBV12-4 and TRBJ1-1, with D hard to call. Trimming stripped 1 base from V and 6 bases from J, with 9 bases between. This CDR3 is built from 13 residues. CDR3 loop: CASSLGEGSEAFF. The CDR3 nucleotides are TGTGCCAGCAGTTTAGGTGAGGGCTCTGAAGCTTTCTTT.

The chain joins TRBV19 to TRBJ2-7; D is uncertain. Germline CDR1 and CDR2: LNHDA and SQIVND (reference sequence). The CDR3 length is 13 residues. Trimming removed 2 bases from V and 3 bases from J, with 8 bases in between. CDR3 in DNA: TGTGCCAGTAGTATATCTGGGAACTACGAGCAGTACTTC. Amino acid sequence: CASSISGNYEQYF.

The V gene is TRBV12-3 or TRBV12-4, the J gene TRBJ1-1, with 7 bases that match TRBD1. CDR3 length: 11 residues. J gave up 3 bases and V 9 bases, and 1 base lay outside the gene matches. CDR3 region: CASQGDTEAFF. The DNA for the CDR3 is TGTGCCAGTCAGGGGGACACTGAAGCTTTCTTT.

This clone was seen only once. CDR3 region: CASSPQGMGTGELFF. The DNA for the CDR3 is TGTGCCAGCAGTCCCCAGGGGATGGGCACCGGGGAGCTGTTTTTT. The genes are TRBV6-4 and TRBJ2-2; perhaps TRBD1 as D (6 bases). This CDR3 spans 15 amino acids. Per germline, CDR1 MRHNA and CDR2 SNTAGT. Trimming took off 5 bases at V and 4 bases at J, with 14 bases between the two ends.

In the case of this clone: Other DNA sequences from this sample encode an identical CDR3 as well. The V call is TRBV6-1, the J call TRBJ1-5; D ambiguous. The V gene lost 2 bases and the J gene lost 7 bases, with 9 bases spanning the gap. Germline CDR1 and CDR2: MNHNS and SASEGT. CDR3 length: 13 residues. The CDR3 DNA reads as TGTGCCAGCAGTGAAAGGGAGAGGCAGCCCCAGCATTTT. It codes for CASSERERQPQHF.

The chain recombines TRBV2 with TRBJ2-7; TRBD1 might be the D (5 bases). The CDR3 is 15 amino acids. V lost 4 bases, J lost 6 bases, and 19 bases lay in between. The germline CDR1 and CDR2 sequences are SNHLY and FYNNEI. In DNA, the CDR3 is TGTGCCAGCAGTGGGACCCTACAGGCATATGGCGAGCAGTACTTC. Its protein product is CASSGTLQAYGEQYF.

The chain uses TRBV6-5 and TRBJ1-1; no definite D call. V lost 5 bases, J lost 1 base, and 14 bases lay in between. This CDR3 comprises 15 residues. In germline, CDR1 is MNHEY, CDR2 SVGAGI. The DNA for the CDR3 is TGTGCCAGCAGTACAAGGACCGGTGGGAACACTGAAGCTTTCTTT. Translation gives CASSTRTGGNTEAFF.

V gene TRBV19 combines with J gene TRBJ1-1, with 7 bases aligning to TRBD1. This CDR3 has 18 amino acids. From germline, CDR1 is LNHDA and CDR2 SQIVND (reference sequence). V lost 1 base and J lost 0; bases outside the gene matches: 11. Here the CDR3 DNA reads TGTGCCAGTAGTATAGGCTCCTGGACAGGCGTAATGAACACTGAAGCTTTCTTT. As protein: CASSIGSWTGVMNTEAFF.

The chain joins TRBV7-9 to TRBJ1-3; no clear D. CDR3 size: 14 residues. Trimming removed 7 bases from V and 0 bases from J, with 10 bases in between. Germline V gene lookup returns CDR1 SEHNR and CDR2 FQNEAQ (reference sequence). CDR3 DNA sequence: TGTGCCAGCACCAAGTCAGACTCTGGAAACACCATATATTTT. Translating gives CASTKSDSGNTIYF.

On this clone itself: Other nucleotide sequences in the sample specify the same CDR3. This CDR3 reads CASSLWGGDTEAFF. The CDR3 nucleotides read TGTGCCAGCAGCTTGTGGGGGGGGGACACTGAAGCTTTCTTT. The chain uses TRBV5-6 and TRBJ1-1; a weak D match, TRBD1 (5 bases). This CDR3 has 14 residues. Germline-derived CDR1 and CDR2 are SGHDT and YYEEEE. The V end was cut by 1 base, the J end by 3 bases, with 10 bases between.

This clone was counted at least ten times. The CDR3: CASSPGAGEGYEQFF. For the CDR3, the DNA is TGTGCCAGCTCCCCAGGGGCGGGAGAAGGGTATGAGCAGTTCTTC. The genes are TRBV18 and TRBJ2-1, with TRBD2 as a possible D gene (7 bases). Germline assignment: CDR1 KGHSH and CDR2 LQKENI. The CDR3 loop spans 15 amino acids. Trimming cost V 6 bases and J 8 bases, with 20 bases left between them.

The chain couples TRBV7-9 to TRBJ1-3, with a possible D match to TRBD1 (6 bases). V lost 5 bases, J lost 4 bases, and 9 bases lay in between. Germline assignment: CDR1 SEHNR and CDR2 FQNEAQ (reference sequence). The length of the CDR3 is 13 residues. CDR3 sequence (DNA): TGTGCCAGCAGCCTCGGACAGGGAAACACCATATATTTT. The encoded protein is CASSLGQGNTIYF.

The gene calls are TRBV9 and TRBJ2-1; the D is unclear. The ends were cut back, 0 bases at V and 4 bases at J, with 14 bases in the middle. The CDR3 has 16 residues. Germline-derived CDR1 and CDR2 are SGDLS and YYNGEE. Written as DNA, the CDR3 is TGTGCCAGCAGCGTAGGACCCCTAATTAGTTACAATGAGCAGTTCTTC. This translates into CASSVGPLISYNEQFF.

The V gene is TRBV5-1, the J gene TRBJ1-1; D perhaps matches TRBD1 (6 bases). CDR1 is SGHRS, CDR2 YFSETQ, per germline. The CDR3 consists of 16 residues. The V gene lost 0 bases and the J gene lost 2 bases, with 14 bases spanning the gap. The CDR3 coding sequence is TGCGCCAGCAGCTTGGGGCAGGGGTCGATAAACACTGAAGCTTTCTTT. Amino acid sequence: CASSLGQGSINTEAFF.

In nucleotides, the CDR3 is TGTGCCACCAGCGGTATCGGCGCTCCCTCTGGAAACACCATATATTTT. It encodes CATSGIGAPSGNTIYF. The V call is TRBV15, the J call TRBJ1-3; D is uncertain. Germline loops: CDR1 LNHNV, CDR2 YYDKDF (reference sequence). Trimming cost V 5 bases and J 0 bases, with 14 bases left between them. This CDR3 is 16 amino acids long.